The clone carrying this T cell receptor (beta chain) was counted many times. Its target is unknown. The record originates from a study of T cells after yellow fever vaccination. Notes on the study in general: The secondary T-cell response peaked on day 5, not day 15, but was weaker. Abundant bulk-derived clonotypes could contaminate FACS-sorted repertoires.

The germline V and J ends were trimmed by 4 bases and 2 bases, with 10 bases remaining between them. CDR1 is SGHRS and CDR2 is YFSETQ in the germline V gene. The CDR3 covers 13 residues. Universal primer sites and UMIs were introduced during 5'RACE template-switching synthesis of TCR cDNA. TCRdb recomputed calls from the 5' RACE reads with MiXCR, one row per CDR3 protein. Here the sample spans some 110,000 distinct CDR3 sequences, about 6.8% being singletons. The receptor comes from a man aged 18 to 29 who received the YFV17D yellow fever vaccine. Sequences were derived from CD4+ T cells sorted from PBMCs, sampled about 49 days after the first yellow fever vaccination. V usage is TRBV5-1 and J usage is TRBJ2-7; D ambiguous. The CDR3 loop reads CASSRDPPYEQYF. In DNA form, the CDR3 reads TGCGCCAGCAGCCGCGACCCTCCCTACGAGCAGTACTTC.